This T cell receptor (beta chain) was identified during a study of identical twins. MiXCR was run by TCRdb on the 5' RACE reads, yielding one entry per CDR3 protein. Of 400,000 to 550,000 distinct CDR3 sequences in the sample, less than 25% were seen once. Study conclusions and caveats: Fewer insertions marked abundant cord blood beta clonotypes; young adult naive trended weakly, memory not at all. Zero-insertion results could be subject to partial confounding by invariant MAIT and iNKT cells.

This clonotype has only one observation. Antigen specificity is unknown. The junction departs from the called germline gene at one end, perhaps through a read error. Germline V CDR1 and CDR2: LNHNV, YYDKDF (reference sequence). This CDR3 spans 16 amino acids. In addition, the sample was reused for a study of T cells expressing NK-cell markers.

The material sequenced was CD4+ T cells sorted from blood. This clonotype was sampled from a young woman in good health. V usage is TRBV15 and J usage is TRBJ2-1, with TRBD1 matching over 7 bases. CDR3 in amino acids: CASSRGAGGSYNEQFF. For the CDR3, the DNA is TGTGCCTCCAGCAGAGGAGCAGGGGGCTCCTACAATGAGCAGTTCTTC.